This TCR beta chain was documented in a study of vaccination effects on CD4 cells after COVID-19. The V gene lost 5 bases and the J gene lost 5 bases, with 15 bases spanning the gap. The CDR3 is 14 residues long. CDR1 MNHEY and CDR2 SVGAGI come from the germline V gene. Worth noting for this clone: Its specificity is not known.

Libraries were prepared by immunoSEQ multiplex PCR; TCRdb keeps only in-frame clonotypes and omits some of them. The table includes more than 20,000 clones, 65% to 75% detected once. Pools of viral peptides were used by the ViraFEST assay to expand antigen-specific CD4+ T cells ahead of sequencing. Having been cultured for under twelve days, the cells underwent CD4+ T cell isolation. This individual tested PCR-positive for SARS-CoV-2 infection between March and December 2020. The source was CD4+ T cells from PBMCs cultured with SARS-CoV-2 spike peptides, collected before COVID-19 vaccination. The clonotype originates from a human donor who had a prior SARS-CoV-2 infection. The J gene is TRBJ1-2, the V gene TRBV6-5, with D possibly TRBD1 on 6 matching bases. The CDR3 coding sequence is TGTGCCAGCAGTCCACGACAGGTACCTTATGGCTACACCTTC. Protein product: CASSPRQVPYGYTF.